Listed below are T cell receptor beta chains from one sample, sequenced in a study of T cell responses to AZD1222 COVID-19 vaccine. Only in-frame clones appear in the TCRdb table, and some are missing; sequencing was by immunoSEQ multiplex PCR. The table has approximately 160,000 clones, more than 85% seen once. The material was peripheral blood, obtained on day 0 of AZD1222 vaccination. These receptors were obtained from an adult in good health. Both conserved end residues are part of each CDR3. The order of the fields is V gene, D gene, CDR3 length, clone size, J gene, CDR3 protein, CDR3 DNA. D genes are given only for firm matches. Clone size appears in some rows only: once, few, many, or a class for an expanded clone.

V gene: TRBV6-5
D gene: -
CDR3 length: 15
clone size: -
J gene: TRBJ1-2
CDR3 protein: CASSPRSGANYGYTF
CDR3 DNA: TGTGCCAGCTCCCCCCGGTCAGGAGCTAACTATGGCTACACCTTC

V gene: TRBV4-3
D gene: -
CDR3 length: 17
clone size: -
J gene: TRBJ2-3
CDR3 protein: CASSQDPASLSTDTQYF
CDR3 DNA: TGCGCCAGCAGCCAAGATCCAGCCAGCCTCAGCACAGATACGCAGTATTTT

V gene: TRBV7-3
D gene: -
CDR3 length: 16
clone size: -
J gene: TRBJ1-1
CDR3 protein: CASSLMPTGPDTEAFF
CDR3 DNA: TGTGCCAGCAGCTTAATGCCTACAGGTCCCGACACTGAAGCTTTCTTT

V gene: TRBV12-3/TRBV12-4
D gene: -
CDR3 length: 13
clone size: -
J gene: TRBJ1-4
CDR3 protein: CASSSQGREKLFF
CDR3 DNA: TGTGCCAGCAGTTCCCAGGGGCGTGAAAAACTGTTTTTT

V gene: TRBV13
D gene: -
CDR3 length: 12
clone size: -
J gene: TRBJ1-1
CDR3 protein: CASSSMTTEAFF
CDR3 DNA: TGTGCCAGCAGCTCAATGACCACTGAAGCTTTCTTT

V gene: TRBV5-4
D gene: -
CDR3 length: 14
clone size: -
J gene: TRBJ2-3
CDR3 protein: CASSMTASTDTQYF
CDR3 DNA: TGTGCCAGCAGCATGACAGCTAGCACAGATACGCAGTATTTT

V gene: TRBV9
D gene: TRBD1
CDR3 length: 16
clone size: -
J gene: TRBJ1-6
CDR3 protein: CASSVEGGQGNSPLHF
CDR3 DNA: TGTGCCAGCAGCGTAGAAGGGGGACAGGGTAATTCACCCCTCCACTTT

V gene: TRBV6-5
D gene: TRBD1
CDR3 length: 15
clone size: -
J gene: TRBJ2-1
CDR3 protein: CASSVGQMPYNEQFF
CDR3 DNA: TGTGCCAGCAGCGTGGGACAGATGCCTTACAATGAGCAGTTCTTC

V gene: TRBV5-1
D gene: -
CDR3 length: 14
clone size: -
J gene: TRBJ1-2
CDR3 protein: CASSEVGGSYGYTF
CDR3 DNA: TGCGCCAGCAGCGAAGTTGGGGGGTCCTATGGCTACACCTTC

V gene: TRBV5-8
D gene: -
CDR3 length: 15
clone size: -
J gene: TRBJ2-1
CDR3 protein: CASSLGGASYNEQFF
CDR3 DNA: TGTGCCAGCAGCTTGGGCGGGGCCTCCTACAATGAGCAGTTCTTC

V gene: TRBV24-1
D gene: -
CDR3 length: 17
clone size: once
J gene: TRBJ1-5
CDR3 protein: CATSDPNPGSSNQPQHF
CDR3 DNA: TGTGCCACCAGTGACCCCAATCCAGGGTCTTCCAATCAGCCCCAGCATTTT

V gene: TRBV24-1
D gene: TRBD1
CDR3 length: 17
clone size: -
J gene: TRBJ1-5
CDR3 protein: CATSTGGEGGSNQPQHF
CDR3 DNA: TGTGCCACCAGTACAGGGGGCGAAGGGGGTAGCAATCAGCCCCAGCATTTT

V gene: TRBV18
D gene: -
CDR3 length: 11
clone size: -
J gene: TRBJ2-5
CDR3 protein: CASSSEETQYF
CDR3 DNA: TGTGCCAGCTCATCTGAAGAGACCCAGTACTTC

V gene: TRBV2
D gene: TRBD2
CDR3 length: 17
clone size: -
J gene: TRBJ2-3
CDR3 protein: CASSSGLAGGPTDTQYF
CDR3 DNA: TGTGCCAGCAGTTCGGGACTAGCGGGGGGGCCCACAGATACGCAGTATTTT

V gene: TRBV9
D gene: TRBD2
CDR3 length: 15
clone size: -
J gene: TRBJ2-1
CDR3 protein: CASSVASGGSSEQFF
CDR3 DNA: TGTGCCAGCAGCGTAGCGAGCGGGGGTTCGTCTGAGCAGTTCTTC

V gene: TRBV4-1
D gene: -
CDR3 length: 17
clone size: -
J gene: TRBJ2-4
CDR3 protein: CASSQFSQGGSKNIQYF
CDR3 DNA: TGCGCCAGCAGCCAATTCTCTCAGGGTGGCTCCAAAAACATTCAGTACTTC

V gene: TRBV25-1
D gene: TRBD1
CDR3 length: 14
clone size: -
J gene: TRBJ2-7
CDR3 protein: CASASGQGNYEQYF
CDR3 DNA: TGTGCCAGTGCCTCAGGACAGGGGAATTACGAGCAGTACTTC

V gene: TRBV6-5
D gene: -
CDR3 length: 15
clone size: -
J gene: TRBJ1-5
CDR3 protein: CASSYSKDWRQPQHF
CDR3 DNA: TGTGCCAGCAGTTACTCAAAGGACTGGAGGCAGCCCCAGCATTTT

V gene: TRBV19
D gene: -
CDR3 length: 15
clone size: -
J gene: TRBJ1-4
CDR3 protein: CASSLTVVTNEKLFF
CDR3 DNA: TGTGCCAGTAGTTTGACAGTTGTAACTAATGAAAAACTGTTTTTT

V gene: TRBV2
D gene: TRBD1
CDR3 length: 15
clone size: -
J gene: TRBJ1-4
CDR3 protein: CATQKRQGAGEKLFF
CDR3 DNA: TGTGCCACCCAAAAGAGACAGGGGGCCGGTGAAAAACTGTTTTTT

V gene: TRBV7-2
D gene: TRBD1
CDR3 length: 15
clone size: -
J gene: TRBJ2-7
CDR3 protein: CASSYDRGRWYEQYF
CDR3 DNA: TGTGCCAGCAGTTACGACAGGGGGCGCTGGTACGAGCAGTACTTC

V gene: TRBV7-9
D gene: -
CDR3 length: 12
clone size: -
J gene: TRBJ1-4
CDR3 protein: CASSSGEVELFF
CDR3 DNA: TGTGCCAGCAGCTCTGGGGAAGTAGAACTGTTTTTT

V gene: TRBV18
D gene: -
CDR3 length: 15
clone size: -
J gene: TRBJ1-5
CDR3 protein: CASSPGGNRNQPQHF
CDR3 DNA: TGTGCCAGCTCACCAGGAGGGAATCGCAATCAGCCCCAGCATTTT

V gene: TRBV4-2
D gene: TRBD1
CDR3 length: 16
clone size: few
J gene: TRBJ1-2
CDR3 protein: CASSPSPGQGIYGYTF
CDR3 DNA: TGTGCCAGCAGCCCAAGTCCGGGACAGGGAATCTATGGCTACACCTTC

V gene: TRBV19
D gene: -
CDR3 length: 13
clone size: -
J gene: TRBJ2-2
CDR3 protein: CASSYDHTGELFF
CDR3 DNA: TGTGCCAGTAGTTACGACCACACCGGGGAGCTGTTTTTT

V gene: TRBV6-5
D gene: -
CDR3 length: 13
clone size: -
J gene: TRBJ1-5
CDR3 protein: CATRENSNQPQHF
CDR3 DNA: TGTGCCACCAGGGAGAATAGCAATCAGCCCCAGCATTTT

V gene: TRBV5-1
D gene: TRBD1
CDR3 length: 14
clone size: -
J gene: TRBJ1-4
CDR3 protein: CASSLSQGDEKLFF
CDR3 DNA: TGCGCCAGCAGCTTGTCTCAGGGGGACGAAAAACTGTTTTTT

V gene: TRBV4-1
D gene: -
CDR3 length: 15
clone size: -
J gene: TRBJ1-1
CDR3 protein: CASSLPGQLATEAFF
CDR3 DNA: TGCGCCAGCAGCCTGCCGGGACAATTGGCCACTGAAGCTTTCTTT

V gene: TRBV6-1
D gene: TRBD2
CDR3 length: 18
clone size: -
J gene: TRBJ2-4
CDR3 protein: CASSEGTSGKLAKNIQYF
CDR3 DNA: TGTGCCAGCAGTGAAGGGACTAGCGGGAAACTAGCCAAAAACATTCAGTACTTC

V gene: TRBV3-1/TRBV3-2
D gene: TRBD2
CDR3 length: 13
clone size: -
J gene: TRBJ2-1
CDR3 protein: CASSQGLAGVQFF
CDR3 DNA: TGTGCCAGCAGCCAGGGACTAGCGGGGGTGCAGTTCTTC

V gene: TRBV20-1
D gene: TRBD2
CDR3 length: 14
clone size: -
J gene: TRBJ2-3
CDR3 protein: CSASVRGAGDTQYF
CDR3 DNA: TGCAGTGCTAGTGTGCGGGGGGCAGGAGATACGCAGTATTTT

V gene: TRBV4-3
D gene: -
CDR3 length: 15
clone size: -
J gene: TRBJ2-1
CDR3 protein: CASSQDGQSYNEQFF
CDR3 DNA: TGCGCCAGCAGCCAAGACGGACAGTCGTACAATGAGCAGTTCTTC

V gene: TRBV19
D gene: -
CDR3 length: 14
clone size: -
J gene: TRBJ1-2
CDR3 protein: CASSIPGAPYGYTF
CDR3 DNA: TGTGCCAGTAGTATACCAGGGGCCCCCTATGGCTACACCTTC

V gene: TRBV15
D gene: -
CDR3 length: 13
clone size: -
J gene: TRBJ1-6
CDR3 protein: CATSRSRVSPLHF
CDR3 DNA: TGTGCCACCAGCAGGAGCCGGGTATCACCCCTCCACTTT

V gene: TRBV7-9
D gene: -
CDR3 length: 12
clone size: -
J gene: TRBJ2-3
CDR3 protein: CASSLFPDTQYF
CDR3 DNA: TGTGCCAGCAGCTTATTTCCAGATACGCAGTATTTT